The 27 T cell receptor beta chains listed next were all sequenced from one sample in a study of T-cell reconstitution after alpha-beta-depleted transplantation in children. Using unique molecular identifiers, the investigators prepared the TCRbeta library. TCRdb fed the PCR reads into MiXCR, producing one record per CDR3 protein. The sample lists roughly 100,000 distinct CDR3 sequences, roughly 6% occurring once. Sequences were derived from PBMCs, mostly from graft donor cells, sampled 60 days after TCRalphabeta/CD19-depleted stem cell transplant. The receptors here all came from a female patient aged 2-9 years who had a stem cell transplant for Fanconi anemia, so the T cells may come from the graft donor.

This clonotype has a single count. The chain couples TRBV20-1 to TRBJ2-2; 10 bases fit TRBD2. The CDR3 covers 13 residues. The trim removed 4 bases at V and 4 bases at J, leaving 0 bases unmatched. The germline gives CDR1 DFQATT, CDR2 SNEGSKA (reference sequence). CDR3: CSAKRGGTGELFF. In DNA form, the CDR3 reads TGCAGTGCTAAGCGGGGGGGCACCGGGGAGCTGTTTTTT.

This clonotype was recorded at least ten times. This chain links TRBV29-1 with TRBJ2-4, with 10 bases matching TRBD2. V lost 4 bases, J lost 1 base, and 1 base stayed unmatched. The V gene's germline CDR1 is SQVTM and CDR2 ANQGSEA. The CDR3 runs to 14 residues. The CDR3 protein is CSVAGLAAKNIQYF. As DNA, the CDR3 is TGCAGCGTTGCGGGACTAGCGGCCAAAAACATTCAGTACTTC.

This clonotype was counted ten times or more. V and J are TRBV5-6 and TRBJ1-2; D call uncertain. The V gene's germline CDR1 is SGHDT and CDR2 YYEEEE. V lost 5 bases, J lost 7 bases, and 9 bases lay in between. The CDR3 sequence is 11 residues long. The CDR3 coding sequence is TGTGCCAGCAGTTGGGGAAGTGGCTACACCTTC. This codes for CASSWGSGYTF.

The V call is TRBV28, the J call TRBJ1-5; D is ambiguous. V lost 6 bases and J 5 bases, leaving 11 bases between the germline ends. The CDR3 consists of 13 residues. Per germline, CDR1 MDHEN and CDR2 SYDVKM. The CDR3 DNA reads TGTGCCAGCAGGGTAAATGCGGATCAGCCCCAGCATTTT. The encoded protein is CASRVNADQPQHF.

Many counts were recorded for this clonotype. The chain combines TRBV10-3 with TRBJ2-3; TRBD2 agrees at 10 bases. CDR3 size: 15 residues. J lost 4 bases, V lost 5 bases, and 6 bases had no gene match. CDR1 is ENHRY and CDR2 is SYGVKD in the germline V gene. The CDR3 sequence: CAISTSGVAPDTQYF. CDR3 bases: TGTGCCATCAGTACTAGCGGGGTCGCACCAGATACGCAGTATTTT.

This clonotype was recorded at least ten times. The V and J genes are TRBV7-2 and TRBJ2-1; no clear D gene. Trimming removed 8 bases from V and 6 bases from J, with 11 bases in between. The germline V gene encodes CDR1 SGHTA and CDR2 FQGNSA. CDR3 length equals 12 residues. The DNA of the CDR3 is TGTGCCAGCGGATTTCGAGCCAATGAGCAGTTCTTC. Its translation is CASGFRANEQFF.

This clonotype showed up many times. V is TRBV18 and J is TRBJ2-1; 7 nucleotides line up with TRBD2. This CDR3 region has 17 residues. CDR1 KGHSH and CDR2 LQKENI come from the germline V gene. V was pared by 4 bases and J by 3 bases, with 12 bases of the junction left unmatched. The CDR3 DNA reads TGTGCCAGCTCACAACCCGGTATAGCGGGTATCTACAATGAGCAGTTCTTC. Translated: CASSQPGIAGIYNEQFF.

The sample holds many counts of this clonotype. The CDR3 region is CASSLFLDGVFVSYEQYF. CDR3 in DNA: TGTGCCAGCAGTTTATTTTTGGATGGGGTGTTCGTCTCCTACGAGCAGTACTTC. The chain is built from TRBV28 and TRBJ2-7; D is unresolved. The germline V and J ends were trimmed by 1 base and 0 bases, with 19 bases remaining between them. The CDR3 consists of 18 residues. Germline CDR1 is MDHEN and CDR2 is SYDVKM.

The V call is TRBV5-6, the J call TRBJ1-5; D remains unclear. Trimming pared 7 bases from V and 0 bases from J, leaving 17 bases between. There are 16 residues in the CDR3. The germline CDR1 and CDR2 sequences are SGHDT and YYEEEE. The CDR3 is CASLRPDLPSNQPQHF. CDR3 DNA sequence: TGTGCCAGCCTACGTCCTGACCTACCTAGCAATCAGCCCCAGCATTTT.

This clonotype was seen at least ten times. J is TRBJ1-2 and V is TRBV29-1; TRBD1 is a possible D gene (5 bases). This CDR3 has 15 amino acids. Trimming removed 4 bases from V and 3 bases from J, with 18 bases in between. Looked up from germline, CDR1 is SQVTM and CDR2 is ANQGSEA. CDR3 residues: CSVVQGTHGDYGYTF. In DNA form, the CDR3 reads TGCAGCGTTGTTCAGGGAACCCACGGAGACTATGGCTACACCTTC.

This clonotype was seen ten or more times. The chain is built from TRBV10-3 and TRBJ2-3, with 9 positions matching TRBD1. The CDR3 length is 19 residues. J lost 3 bases, V lost 0 bases, and 13 bases had no gene match. CDR1 and CDR2 from the germline V gene are ENHRY and SYGVKD. CDR3 bases: TGTGCCATCAGTGAGTCGTATTCCAGGACAGGGGCGGGGACAGATACGCAGTATTTT. Translated: CAISESYSRTGAGTDTQYF.

This clonotype was detected a few times. V is TRBV2 and J is TRBJ2-7; TRBD1 or TRBD2 may be the D gene (5 bases each). The CDR3 extends over 14 amino acids. V was trimmed by 6 bases and J by 3 bases, leaving 15 bases between them. Germline CDR1 and CDR2: SNHLY and FYNNEI. CDR3 DNA sequence: TGTGCCAGCAGAAGCTCGGGACGGGGCTACGAGCAGTACTTC. This codes for CASRSSGRGYEQYF.

This clonotype was counted ten times or more. The CDR3 is CASSYSTGLDYNEQFF. Written as DNA, the CDR3 is TGTGCCAGCAGTTACTCGACGGGACTAGACTACAATGAGCAGTTCTTC. The chain combines TRBV6-5 with TRBJ2-1; 8 bases agree with TRBD2. The CDR3 has 16 residues. J lost 3 bases, V lost 0 bases, and 4 bases had no gene match. Germline CDR1 reads MNHEY; CDR2 reads SVGAGI.

The chain carries TRBV20-1 and TRBJ2-7, with 9 bases aligning to TRBD1. The CDR3 is 14 residues long. Germline trimming cut 2 bases from V and 5 bases from J; bases unmatched to any gene: 7. CDR1 is DFQATT, CDR2 SNEGSKA, per germline (reference sequence). CDR3 DNA: TGCAGTGCTAGACCGGGACAGGGCAGGCACGAGCAGTACTTC. Translated, it gives CSARPGQGRHEQYF.

A few counts support this clonotype. This chain links TRBV2 with TRBJ2-1; no clear D. V gave up 6 bases and J gave up 6 bases, with 15 bases separating them. The germline V gene has CDR1 SNHLY and CDR2 FYNNEI. The length of the CDR3 is 14 residues. The CDR3 region has the DNA TGTGCCAGCAGAGTAGCCCTAACCATCAATGAGCAGTTCTTC. Its protein is CASRVALTINEQFF.

The V gene is TRBV2, the J gene TRBJ2-2; 9 nucleotides align to TRBD2. Germline V gives CDR1 SNHLY, CDR2 FYNNEI. Trimming cost V 7 bases and J 1 base; bases outside gene matches: 7. This CDR3 contains 16 residues. The CDR3 DNA is TGTGCCAGCACGCGAGCGGGGGGCCTGAACACCGGGGAGCTGTTTTTT. It translates to CASTRAGGLNTGELFF.

This clonotype appeared many times. The gene calls are TRBV7-2 and TRBJ2-7; TRBD2 aligns across 9 bases. Germline V gene data show CDR1 as SGHTA and CDR2 as FQGNSA. With 3 bases clipped from V and 6 bases from J, the junction kept 3 bases outside the gene matches. The CDR3 spans 13 residues. This CDR3 reads CASSFRTSVEQYF. CDR3 DNA: TGTGCCAGCAGCTTTAGGACTAGCGTCGAGCAGTACTTC.

Many counts were recorded for this clonotype. The gene calls are TRBV6-2 or TRBV6-3 and TRBJ2-3; TRBD2 matches at 7 bases. With V trimmed by 7 bases and J by 0 bases, 7 bases remained unmatched. CDR3 size: 15 residues. Germline assignment: CDR1 MNHEY and CDR2 SVGEGT. The CDR3 nucleotides read TGTGCCAGCACGACCGGGAGGTTGAGCACAGATACGCAGTATTTT. Protein sequence: CASTTGRLSTDTQYF.

This clonotype was observed many times. This chain uses TRBV25-1 with TRBJ1-2; 7 bases agree with TRBD1. CDR3 length: 13 residues. The ends lost 6 bases at V and 4 bases at J; junction bases unmatched: 5. Germline CDR1 and CDR2: MGHDK and SYGVNS. CDR3 protein: CASSIPGGYGYTF. CDR3 sequence (DNA): TGTGCCAGCAGCATCCCAGGGGGCTATGGCTACACCTTC.

This clonotype was observed many times. The chain uses TRBV20-1 and TRBJ2-7; no reliable D call. The length of the CDR3 is 13 residues. V lost 3 bases and J lost 6, with 15 bases in between. Germline V gives CDR1 DFQATT, CDR2 SNEGSKA (reference sequence). The CDR3 DNA is TGCAGTGCTAGTATGGCAGCCCCTATCGAGCAGTACTTC. This gives the protein CSASMAAPIEQYF.

This clonotype showed up just a few times. The gene calls are TRBV10-3 and TRBJ2-7; no clear D. The CDR3 totals 14 residues. With 4 bases removed from V and 2 bases from J, the gap between germline ends came to 12 bases. CDR1 is ENHRY and CDR2 is SYGVKD in the germline V gene. CDR3 protein: CAISGQRSTYEQYF. Written as DNA, the CDR3 is TGTGCCATCAGTGGGCAAAGGAGTACCTACGAGCAGTACTTC.

The chain is built from TRBV30 and TRBJ2-2, with D perhaps TRBD1 or TRBD2 (5 bases each). CDR3 length equals 16 residues. CDR1 is GTSNPN, CDR2 SVGIG, per germline (reference sequence). V shed 3 bases and J shed 0 bases, with 14 bases lying between them. In nucleotides, the CDR3 is TGTGCCTGGAGCCCCCCATGGGGGACGAACACCGGGGAGCTGTTTTTT. It translates to CAWSPPWGTNTGELFF.

The table lists this clonotype with a few counts. The gene calls are TRBV10-3 and TRBJ1-2; 7 bases align to TRBD1. Looked up from germline, CDR1 is ENHRY and CDR2 is SYGVKD. The V and J ends lost 4 bases and 4 bases, in that order; junction bases with no gene match: 3. The CDR3 covers 13 residues. The CDR3 coding sequence is TGTGCCATCAGTGTAGGGGGCCTCTATGGCTACACCTTC. Its protein product is CAISVGGLYGYTF.

This clonotype was seen at least ten times. This rearrangement joins TRBV10-2 to TRBJ2-1; D is ambiguous. This CDR3 has 11 amino acids. V was shortened by 7 bases and J by 9 bases, with 10 bases between the two germline ends. Looked up from germline, CDR1 is WSHSY and CDR2 is SAAADI. The CDR3 protein is CASNQWPEQFF. In DNA, the CDR3 is TGCGCCAGCAACCAATGGCCTGAGCAGTTCTTC.

This clonotype was counted at least ten times. J is TRBJ2-7 and V is TRBV7-2; tentatively, D is TRBD1 or TRBD2 (5 bases each). Germline V gene data show CDR1 as SGHTA and CDR2 as FQGNSA. The CDR3 totals 16 residues. The V end lost 0 bases, the J end lost 2 bases, and 14 bases lay between the germline ends. The CDR3 coding sequence is TGTGCCAGCAGCTTAGCCCAGAGGGGAAGTGCCTACGAGCAGTACTTC. It codes for CASSLAQRGSAYEQYF.

The V call is TRBV3-1, the J call TRBJ1-4, with TRBD1 as a possible D gene (5 bases). The germline gives CDR1 LGHDT, CDR2 YNNKEL (reference sequence). The CDR3 has 16 residues. V shed 4 bases and J shed 7 bases, with 19 bases lying between them. CDR3 bases: TGTGCCAGCAGCCTCAGAAGGGGTATGGGTAGTGAAAAACTGTTTTTT. Translated: CASSLRRGMGSEKLFF.

In this sample, this clonotype turned up many times. The CDR3 region is CASSLDGSSYNSPLHF. CDR3 DNA sequence: TGTGCCAGCAGCTTAGATGGGAGCTCCTATAATTCACCCCTCCACTTT. V gene TRBV11-2 combines with J gene TRBJ1-6; D gene uncertain. Trimming took off 0 bases at V and 0 bases at J, with 6 bases between the two ends. CDR3 length equals 16 residues. CDR1 is SGHAT, CDR2 FQNNGV, per germline.